One and the same sample provided the 20 T cell receptor beta chains below, sequenced in a study of T cell responses to AZD1222 COVID-19 vaccine. Some clones are missing from TCRdb's copy, which holds only in-frame ones; the method was immunoSEQ multiplex PCR. The sample records 95,000 to 110,000 clones, 91% being singletons. The sample in question was peripheral blood, obtained on day 0 of AZD1222 vaccination. Every receptor here comes from an adult in good health.

V is TRBV7-2 and J is TRBJ2-3; 10 bases are shared with TRBD1. The V gene end was trimmed by 4 bases and the J gene end by 0 bases; junction bases not matched to a gene: 10. The CDR3 is made up of 18 amino acids. CDR1 is SGHTA, CDR2 FQGNSA, per germline. CDR3 sequence: CASSSRDRGMWSTDTQYF. In DNA, the CDR3 is TGTGCCAGCAGCTCCCGGGACAGGGGCATGTGGAGCACAGATACGCAGTATTTT.

CDR3 in amino acids: CASSDSYAVGEQFF. CDR3 DNA: TGTGCCAGCAGTGACTCGTATGCCGTGGGTGAGCAGTTCTTC. The genes are TRBV2 and TRBJ2-1; no definite D call. There are 14 residues in the CDR3. Trimming left V 3 bases short and J 9 bases short, with 15 bases between. Per the germline V gene, CDR1 is SNHLY and CDR2 is FYNNEI.

The CDR3, as DNA: TGTGCCAGCTCACCCGGGTTTGCCTACGAGCAGTACTTC. It specifies CASSPGFAYEQYF. J is TRBJ2-7 and V is TRBV18, with D hard to call. Germline CDR1 KGHSH, CDR2 LQKENI. The V and J ends lost 3 bases and 2 bases respectively, with 8 bases between them. There are 13 residues in the CDR3.

This clone was counted once. The gene calls are TRBV2 and TRBJ2-5, with 8 nucleotides matching TRBD2. After removal of 9 bases from V and 5 bases from J, the junction contained 5 bases not matched to a gene. This CDR3 comprises 12 residues. The germline V gene encodes CDR1 SNHLY and CDR2 FYNNEI. The CDR3 reads CARERERETQYF. The CDR3 DNA reads as TGTGCCAGAGAGCGGGAGCGGGAGACCCAGTACTTC.

The CDR3 spells CASSDGGGVNTGELFF. The CDR3 coding sequence is TGTGCCAGCAGTGATGGGGGAGGGGTGAACACCGGGGAGCTGTTTTTT. This chain uses TRBV6-1 with TRBJ2-2, with 7 bases aligning to TRBD2. Losses at the gene ends were 3 bases for V and 1 base for J; bases not matched to a gene: 5. This CDR3 comprises 16 residues. Per the germline V gene, CDR1 is MNHNS and CDR2 is SASEGT.

The chain is built from TRBV3-1 (or the pseudogene TRBV3-2) and TRBJ2-3; 10 bases map to TRBD2. V trimming: 6 bases; J trimming: 4 bases; junction bases outside the gene matches: 7. There are 15 residues in the CDR3. From germline, CDR1 is LGHDT and CDR2 YNNKEL (reference sequence). The DNA of the CDR3 is TGTGCCAGCAGAGGGCAAGCGGGAGGGGCAGATACGCAGTATTTT. Translating it yields CASRGQAGGADTQYF.

The chain joins TRBV7-9 to TRBJ1-6; weak D call: TRBD1 (5 bases). CDR1 and CDR2 (germline): SEHNR, FQNEAQ (reference sequence). Trimming pared 3 bases from V and 7 bases from J, leaving 13 bases between. The CDR3 length is 15 residues. The CDR3 DNA reads as TGTGCCAGCAGCTTGGGGGAGGCTCGCAATTCACCCCTCCACTTT. The encoded protein is CASSLGEARNSPLHF.

V is TRBV4-3 and J is TRBJ2-7; no definite D call. Germline V lookup: CDR1 LGHNA, CDR2 YSLEER. The CDR3 consists of 14 residues. Trimming removed 2 bases from V and 1 base from J, with 9 bases in between. As DNA, the CDR3 is TGCGCCAGCAGCCAACAACCCCATTCCTACGAGCAGTACTTC. It codes for CASSQQPHSYEQYF.

The chain is built from TRBV10-3 and TRBJ2-2; 7 bases fit TRBD2. The length of the CDR3 is 14 residues. Germline lookup yields CDR1 ENHRY and CDR2 SYGVKD. The CDR3 spells CVSRASGYTGELFF. DNA for the CDR3: TGTGTCTCCAGGGCTAGCGGTTACACCGGGGAGCTGTTTTTT.

Written as DNA, the CDR3 is TGTGCCAGCAGCGCTTACGGGGGACAGGCGGGCGAGCAGTACTTC. It specifies CASSAYGGQAGEQYF. This rearrangement joins TRBV9 to TRBJ2-7, with 8 bases identical to TRBD1. The CDR3 loop spans 15 amino acids. In germline, CDR1 is SGDLS, CDR2 YYNGEE. Trimming took 3 bases from V and 6 from J; bases not matched to a gene: 11.

This chain uses TRBV18 with TRBJ2-3; D uncertain. The V and J ends lost 0 bases and 3 bases respectively, with 7 bases between them. Germline V lookup: CDR1 KGHSH, CDR2 LQKENI. The CDR3 is made up of 14 amino acids. CDR3 region: CASSPPPFTDTQYF. CDR3 DNA sequence: TGTGCCAGCTCACCACCGCCTTTTACAGATACGCAGTATTTT.

V and J are TRBV5-6 and TRBJ2-3; TRBD1 or TRBD2 may be the D gene (5 bases each). This CDR3 comprises 14 residues. Germline CDR1 SGHDT, CDR2 YYEEEE. V gave up 4 bases and J gave up 2 bases, with 11 bases separating them. In DNA form, the CDR3 reads TGTGCCAGCAGCCATGGGACGGACACAGATACGCAGTATTTT. Translation: CASSHGTDTDTQYF.

The chain recombines TRBV28 with TRBJ1-1; D remains ambiguous. Germline lookup yields CDR1 MDHEN and CDR2 SYDVKM. Between the trimmed V and J ends, which lost 7 bases and 10 bases, there was a span of 19 bases. There are 13 residues in the CDR3. CDR3 loop: CASIYEVGTLAFF. In nucleotides, the CDR3 is TGTGCCAGCATTTATGAGGTGGGCACTCTAGCTTTCTTT.

This clone was recorded a few times. The chain employs TRBV7-3 and TRBJ2-7, with D possibly called TRBD1 or TRBD2 (5 bases each). Germline loops: CDR1 SGHTA, CDR2 FQGTGA. This CDR3 contains 16 residues. Trimming left V 6 bases short and J 2 bases short, with 20 bases between. CDR3 protein: CASSHPFGGEAYEQYF. The DNA of the CDR3 is TGTGCCAGCAGTCACCCCTTTGGGGGAGAGGCCTACGAGCAGTACTTC. Full variable domain (remainder filled in from reference TRBV7-3 and TRBJ2-7): GAGVSQTPSNKVTEKGKYVELRCDPISGHTALYWYRQSLGQGPEFLIYFQGTGAADDSGLPNDRFFAVRPEGSVSTLKIQRTERGDSAVYLCASSHPFGGEAYEQYFGPGTRLTVT.

The genes are TRBV6-2 or TRBV6-3 and TRBJ2-5; 10 positions match TRBD2. The CDR3 is made up of 18 amino acids. CDR1 is MNHEY and CDR2 is SVGEGT in the germline V gene. Losses at the gene ends were 4 bases for V and 5 bases for J; bases not matched to a gene: 16. CDR3 coding DNA: TGTGCCAGCAGTTCCCCCATGTCTAGCGGGAGAGGAGTGGAGACCCAGTACTTC. Protein product: CASSSPMSSGRGVETQYF.

The V call is TRBV19, the J call TRBJ2-7, with D possibly being TRBD1 (6 bases). The CDR3 loop spans 14 amino acids. V gave up 3 bases and J gave up 2 bases, with 11 bases separating them. Germline loops: CDR1 LNHDA, CDR2 SQIVND (reference sequence). This chain's CDR3 is CASSMTGLAYEQYF. DNA of the CDR3: TGTGCCAGTAGTATGACAGGTTTAGCCTACGAGCAGTACTTC.

This rearrangement joins TRBV19 to TRBJ1-1; D remains unclear. The V gene's germline CDR1 is LNHDA and CDR2 SQIVND (reference sequence). Trimming took off 8 bases at V and 0 bases at J, with 16 bases between the two ends. The CDR3 loop spans 15 amino acids. CDR3 DNA sequence: TGTGCCAGTCTGAGCTGGACGGGGATGAACACTGAAGCTTTCTTT. Translation: CASLSWTGMNTEAFF. The whole variable domain, remainder taken from reference TRBV19 and TRBJ1-1, is DGGITQSPKYLFRKEGQNVTLSCEQNLNHDAMYWYRQDPGQGLRLIYYSQIVNDFQKGDIAEGYSVSREKKESFPLTVTSAQKNPTAFYLCASLSWTGMNTEAFFGQGTRLTVV.

The chain couples TRBV3-1 (or the pseudogene TRBV3-2) to TRBJ2-1; 7 nucleotides align to TRBD2. The CDR3 covers 16 residues. From germline, CDR1 is LGHDT and CDR2 YNNKEL (reference sequence). Germline trimming cut 1 base from V and 2 bases from J; bases unmatched to any gene: 5. The CDR3 reads CASSQGSSGPYNEQFF. DNA for the CDR3: TGTGCCAGCAGCCAAGGAAGTAGCGGGCCCTACAATGAGCAGTTCTTC.

The chain has TRBV2 and TRBJ2-3, with 8 bases that match TRBD2. Germline V gives CDR1 SNHLY, CDR2 FYNNEI. The CDR3 runs 14 residues. V gave up 6 bases and J gave up 1 base; unmatched junction bases: 3. The CDR3 region is CASSLTSGTDTQYF. Here the CDR3 DNA reads TGTGCCAGCAGCCTGACTAGCGGCACAGATACGCAGTATTTT.

The V gene is TRBV4-1, the J gene TRBJ2-1; TRBD2 matches 9 bases. The CDR3 loop spans 17 amino acids. With 1 base clipped from V and 8 bases from J, the junction kept 12 bases outside the gene matches. Germline V gene data show CDR1 as MGHRA and CDR2 as YSYEKL. DNA for the CDR3: TGCGCCAGCAGCCAAGTCTGGGGTAGCGGGAGTTTTGATGAGCAGTTCTTC. Residues: CASSQVWGSGSFDEQFF.